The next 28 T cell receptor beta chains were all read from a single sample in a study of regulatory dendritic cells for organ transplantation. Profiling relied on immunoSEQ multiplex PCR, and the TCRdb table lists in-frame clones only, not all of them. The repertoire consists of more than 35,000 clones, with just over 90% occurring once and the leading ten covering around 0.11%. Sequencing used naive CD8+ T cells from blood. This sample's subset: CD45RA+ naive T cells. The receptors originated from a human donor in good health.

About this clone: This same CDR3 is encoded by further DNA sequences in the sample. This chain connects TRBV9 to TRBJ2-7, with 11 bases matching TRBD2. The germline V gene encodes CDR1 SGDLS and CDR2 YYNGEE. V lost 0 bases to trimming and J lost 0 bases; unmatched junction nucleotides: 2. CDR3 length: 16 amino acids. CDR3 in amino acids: CASSVGGTSGSYEQYF. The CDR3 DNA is TGTGCCAGCAGCGTAGGTGGGACTAGCGGCTCCTACGAGCAGTACTTC.

Here the CDR3 DNA reads TGTGCCAGCAGCTTAGACCCCCTGGGACCCAATGAGCAGTTCTTC. It is translated as CASSLDPLGPNEQFF. The V gene is TRBV7-6, the J gene TRBJ2-1; D could derive from TRBD1 or TRBD2 (5 bases each). The CDR3 has 15 residues. CDR1 and CDR2 (germline): SGHVS, FNYEAQ. Trimming shortened V by 1 base and J by 6 bases, and 13 bases separated the two germline ends.

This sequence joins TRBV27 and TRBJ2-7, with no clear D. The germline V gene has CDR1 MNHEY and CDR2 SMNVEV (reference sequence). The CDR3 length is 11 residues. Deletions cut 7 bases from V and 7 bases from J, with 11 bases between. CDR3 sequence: CASMSEMEQYF. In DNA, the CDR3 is TGTGCCAGCATGTCGGAGATGGAGCAGTACTTC.

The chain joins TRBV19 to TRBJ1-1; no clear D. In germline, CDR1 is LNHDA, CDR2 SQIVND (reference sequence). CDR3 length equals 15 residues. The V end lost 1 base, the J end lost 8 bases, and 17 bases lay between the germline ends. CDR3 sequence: CASSIGRVSRREAFF. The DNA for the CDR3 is TGTGCCAGTAGTATAGGTAGGGTCAGCCGGAGGGAAGCTTTCTTT.

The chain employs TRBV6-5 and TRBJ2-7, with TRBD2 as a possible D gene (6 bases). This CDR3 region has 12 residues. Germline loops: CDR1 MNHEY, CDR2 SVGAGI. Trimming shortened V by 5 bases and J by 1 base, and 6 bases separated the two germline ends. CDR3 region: CASSLASYEQYF. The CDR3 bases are TGTGCCAGCAGTCTAGCGTCCTACGAGCAGTACTTC.

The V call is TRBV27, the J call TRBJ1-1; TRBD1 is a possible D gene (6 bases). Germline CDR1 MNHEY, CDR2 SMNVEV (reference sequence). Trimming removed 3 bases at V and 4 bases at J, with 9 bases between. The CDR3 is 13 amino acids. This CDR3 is CASSLGGATEAFF. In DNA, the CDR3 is TGTGCCAGCAGTTTGGGGGGGGCCACTGAAGCTTTCTTT.

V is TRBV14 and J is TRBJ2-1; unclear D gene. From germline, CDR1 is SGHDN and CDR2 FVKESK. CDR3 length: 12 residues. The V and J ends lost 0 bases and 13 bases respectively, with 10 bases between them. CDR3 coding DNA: TGTGCCAGCAGCCAAGATAGCCGATCTCAGTTCTTC. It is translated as CASSQDSRSQFF.

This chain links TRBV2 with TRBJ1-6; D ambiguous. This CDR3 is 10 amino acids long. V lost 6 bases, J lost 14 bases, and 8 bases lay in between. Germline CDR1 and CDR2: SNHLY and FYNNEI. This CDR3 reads CASRVRALHF. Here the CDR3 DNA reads TGTGCCAGCAGAGTCCGGGCCCTCCACTTT.

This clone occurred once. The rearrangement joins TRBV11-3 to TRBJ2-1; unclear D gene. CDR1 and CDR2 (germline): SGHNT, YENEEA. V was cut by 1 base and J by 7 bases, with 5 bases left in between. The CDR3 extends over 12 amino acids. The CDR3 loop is CASSLVVNEQFF. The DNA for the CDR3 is TGTGCCAGCAGCTTAGTAGTTAATGAGCAGTTCTTC.

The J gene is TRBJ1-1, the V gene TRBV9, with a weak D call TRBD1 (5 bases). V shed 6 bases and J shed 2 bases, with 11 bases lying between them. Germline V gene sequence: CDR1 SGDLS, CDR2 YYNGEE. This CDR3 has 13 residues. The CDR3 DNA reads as TGTGCCAGCAAGGGACTGATAAACACTGAAGCTTTCTTT. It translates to CASKGLINTEAFF.

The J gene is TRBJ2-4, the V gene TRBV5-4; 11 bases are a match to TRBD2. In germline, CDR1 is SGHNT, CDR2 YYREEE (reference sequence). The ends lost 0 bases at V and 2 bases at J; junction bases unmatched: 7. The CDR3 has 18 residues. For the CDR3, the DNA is TGTGCCAGCAGCTTGGAAGGCCCTAGCGGGAGGACCAAAAACATTCAGTACTTC. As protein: CASSLEGPSGRTKNIQYF.

CDR3 nucleotide sequence: TGTGCCAGCAGCGCAGGGACTAGCGGGAGGGCCTACAATGAGCAGTTCTTC. This translates into CASSAGTSGRAYNEQFF. The gene calls are TRBV4-2 and TRBJ2-1; 16 bases match TRBD2. Germline trimming cut 5 bases from V and 2 bases from J; bases unmatched to any gene: 3. The CDR3 loop spans 17 amino acids. Germline assignment: CDR1 LGHNA and CDR2 YNFKEQ.

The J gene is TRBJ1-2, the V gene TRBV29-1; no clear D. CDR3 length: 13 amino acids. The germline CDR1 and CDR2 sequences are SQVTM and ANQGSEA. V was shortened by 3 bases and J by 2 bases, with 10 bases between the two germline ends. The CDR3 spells CSVEEGWNYGYTF. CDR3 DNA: TGCAGCGTTGAGGAGGGCTGGAACTATGGCTACACCTTC.

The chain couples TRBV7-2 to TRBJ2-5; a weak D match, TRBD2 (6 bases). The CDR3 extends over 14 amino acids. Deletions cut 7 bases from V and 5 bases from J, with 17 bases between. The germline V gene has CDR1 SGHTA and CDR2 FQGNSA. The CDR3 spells CASIKSGFSETQYF. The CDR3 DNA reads TGTGCCAGCATAAAAAGCGGGTTCTCCGAGACCCAGTACTTC.

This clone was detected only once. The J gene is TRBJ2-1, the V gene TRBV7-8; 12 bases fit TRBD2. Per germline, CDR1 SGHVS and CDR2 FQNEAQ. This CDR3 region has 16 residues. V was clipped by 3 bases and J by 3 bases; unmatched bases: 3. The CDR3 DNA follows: TGTGCCAGCAGCTTGACTAGCGGGGGCCACTACAATGAGCAGTTCTTC. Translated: CASSLTSGGHYNEQFF.

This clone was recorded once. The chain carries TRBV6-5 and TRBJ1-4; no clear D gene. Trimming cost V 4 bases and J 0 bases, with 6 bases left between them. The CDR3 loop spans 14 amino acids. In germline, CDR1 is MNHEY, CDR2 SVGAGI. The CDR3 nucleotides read TGTGCCAGCAGTTTTGCAGCAACTAATGAAAAACTGTTTTTT. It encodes CASSFAATNEKLFF.

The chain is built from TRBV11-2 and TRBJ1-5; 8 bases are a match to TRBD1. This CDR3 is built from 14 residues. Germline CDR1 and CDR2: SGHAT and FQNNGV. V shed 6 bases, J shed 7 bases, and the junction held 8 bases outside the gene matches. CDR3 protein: CASSRSGGTQPQHF. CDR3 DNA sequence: TGTGCCAGCAGTAGATCAGGGGGCACACAGCCCCAGCATTTT.

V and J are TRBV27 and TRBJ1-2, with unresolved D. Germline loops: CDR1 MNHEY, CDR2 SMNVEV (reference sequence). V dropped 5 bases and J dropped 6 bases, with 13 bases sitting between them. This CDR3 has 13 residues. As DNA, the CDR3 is TGTGCCAGCAGTCCCCCAGGTAGTAATGGCTACACCTTC. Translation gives CASSPPGSNGYTF.

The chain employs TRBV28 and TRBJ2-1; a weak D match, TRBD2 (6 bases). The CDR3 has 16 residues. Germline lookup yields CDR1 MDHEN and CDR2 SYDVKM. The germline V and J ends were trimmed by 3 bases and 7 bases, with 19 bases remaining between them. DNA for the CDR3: TGTGCCAGCAGTTTCTCCGCGGGCGATGGGAGGAATGAGCAGTTCTTC. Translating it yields CASSFSAGDGRNEQFF.

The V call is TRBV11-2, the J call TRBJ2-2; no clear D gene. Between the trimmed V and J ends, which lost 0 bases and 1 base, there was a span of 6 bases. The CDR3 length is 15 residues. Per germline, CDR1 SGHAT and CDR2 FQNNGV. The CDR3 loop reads CASSLDPVNTGELFF. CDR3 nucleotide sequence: TGTGCCAGCAGCTTAGATCCGGTGAACACCGGGGAGCTGTTTTTT.

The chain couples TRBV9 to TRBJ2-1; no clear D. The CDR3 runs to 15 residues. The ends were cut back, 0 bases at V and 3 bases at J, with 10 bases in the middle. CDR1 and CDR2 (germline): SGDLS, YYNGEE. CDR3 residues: CASSVGTSNYNEQFF. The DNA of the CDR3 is TGTGCCAGCAGCGTAGGGACCTCGAACTACAATGAGCAGTTCTTC.

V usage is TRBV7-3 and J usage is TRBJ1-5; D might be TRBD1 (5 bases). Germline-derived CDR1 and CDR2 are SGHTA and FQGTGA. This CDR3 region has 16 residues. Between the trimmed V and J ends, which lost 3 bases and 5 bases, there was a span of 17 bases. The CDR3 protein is CASSFWGSLYDQPQHF. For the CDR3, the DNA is TGTGCCAGCAGCTTTTGGGGGTCCCTTTACGATCAGCCCCAGCATTTT.

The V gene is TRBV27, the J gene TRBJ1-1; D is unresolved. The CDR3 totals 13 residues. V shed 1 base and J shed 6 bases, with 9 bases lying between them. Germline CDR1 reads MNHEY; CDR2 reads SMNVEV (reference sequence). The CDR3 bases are TGTGCCAGCAGTTTATGGGGAGGCGCTGAAGCTTTCTTT. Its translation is CASSLWGGAEAFF.

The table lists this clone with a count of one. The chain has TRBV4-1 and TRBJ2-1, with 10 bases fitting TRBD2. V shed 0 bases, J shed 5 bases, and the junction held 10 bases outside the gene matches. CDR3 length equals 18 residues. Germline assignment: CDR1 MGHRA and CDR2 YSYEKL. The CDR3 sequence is CASSQDASGSTTHNEQFF. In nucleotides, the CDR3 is TGCGCCAGCAGCCAAGACGCTAGCGGGAGCACGACACACAATGAGCAGTTCTTC.

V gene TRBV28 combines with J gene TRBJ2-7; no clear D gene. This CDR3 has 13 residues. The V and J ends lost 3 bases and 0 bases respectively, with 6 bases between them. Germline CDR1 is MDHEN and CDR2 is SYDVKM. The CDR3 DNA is TGTGCCAGCAGTTTGAGTGCCTCCTACGAGCAGTACTTC. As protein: CASSLSASYEQYF.

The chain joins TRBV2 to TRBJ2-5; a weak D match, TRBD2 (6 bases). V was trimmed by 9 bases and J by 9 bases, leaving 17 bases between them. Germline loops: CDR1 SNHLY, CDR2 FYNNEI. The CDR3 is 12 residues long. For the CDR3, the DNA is TGTGCCAGTCTCGCGGGGTCTTTGGCCCAGTACTTC. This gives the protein CASLAGSLAQYF.

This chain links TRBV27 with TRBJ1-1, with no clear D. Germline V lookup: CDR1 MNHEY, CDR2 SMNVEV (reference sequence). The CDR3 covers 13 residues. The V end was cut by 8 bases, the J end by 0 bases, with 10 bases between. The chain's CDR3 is CASSLQLNTEAFF. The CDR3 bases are TGTGCCAGCTCATTACAGCTGAACACTGAAGCTTTCTTT.

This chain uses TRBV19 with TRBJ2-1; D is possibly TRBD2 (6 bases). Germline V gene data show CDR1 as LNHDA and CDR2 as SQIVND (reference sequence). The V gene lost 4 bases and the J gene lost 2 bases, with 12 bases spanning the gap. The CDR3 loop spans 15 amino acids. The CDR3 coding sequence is TGTGCCAGTAGTAGAGGGGACTCTGCCTACAATGAGCAGTTCTTC. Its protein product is CASSRGDSAYNEQFF.